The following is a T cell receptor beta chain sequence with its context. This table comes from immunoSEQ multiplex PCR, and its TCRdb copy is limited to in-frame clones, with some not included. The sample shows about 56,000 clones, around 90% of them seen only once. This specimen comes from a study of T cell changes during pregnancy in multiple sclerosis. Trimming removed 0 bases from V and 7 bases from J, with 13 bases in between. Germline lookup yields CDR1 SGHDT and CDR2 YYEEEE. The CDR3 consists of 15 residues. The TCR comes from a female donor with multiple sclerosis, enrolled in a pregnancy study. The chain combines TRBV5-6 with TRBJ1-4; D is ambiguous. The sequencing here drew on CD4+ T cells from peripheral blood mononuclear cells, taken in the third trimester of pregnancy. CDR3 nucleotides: TGTGCCAGCAGCTTGGTCAACCGCGTCGGTGAAAAACTGTTTTTT. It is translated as CASSLVNRVGEKLFF.